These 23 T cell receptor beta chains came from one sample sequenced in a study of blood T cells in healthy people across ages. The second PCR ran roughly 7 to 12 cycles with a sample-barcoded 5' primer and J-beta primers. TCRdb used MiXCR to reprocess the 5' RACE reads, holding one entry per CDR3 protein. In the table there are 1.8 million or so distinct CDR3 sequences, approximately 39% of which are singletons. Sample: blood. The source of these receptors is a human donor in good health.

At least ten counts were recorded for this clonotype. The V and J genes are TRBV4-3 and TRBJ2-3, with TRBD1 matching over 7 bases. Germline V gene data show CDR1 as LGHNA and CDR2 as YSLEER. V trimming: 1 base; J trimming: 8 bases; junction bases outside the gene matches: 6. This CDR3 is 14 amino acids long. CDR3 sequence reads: CASSQGSEGATQYF. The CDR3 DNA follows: TGCGCCAGCAGCCAAGGGAGTGAGGGGGCTACGCAGTATTTT.

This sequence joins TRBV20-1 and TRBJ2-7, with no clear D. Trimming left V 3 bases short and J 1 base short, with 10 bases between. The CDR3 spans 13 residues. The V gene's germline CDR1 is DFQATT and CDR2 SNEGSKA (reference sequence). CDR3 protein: CSARDGESYEQYF. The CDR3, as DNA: TGCAGTGCTAGGGATGGTGAGTCCTACGAGCAGTACTTC.

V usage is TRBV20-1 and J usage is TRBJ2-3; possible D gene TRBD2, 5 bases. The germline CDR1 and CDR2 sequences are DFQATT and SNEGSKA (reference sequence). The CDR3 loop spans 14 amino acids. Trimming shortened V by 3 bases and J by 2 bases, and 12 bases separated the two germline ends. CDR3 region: CSASISEVTDTQYF. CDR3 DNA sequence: TGCAGTGCTAGTATATCGGAGGTCACAGATACGCAGTATTTT.

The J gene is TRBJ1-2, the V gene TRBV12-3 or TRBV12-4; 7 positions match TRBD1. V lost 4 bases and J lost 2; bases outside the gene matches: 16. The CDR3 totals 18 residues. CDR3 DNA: TGTGCCAGCAGTTACCACAGAGGGGGCATAAAACCCAACTATGGCTACACCTTC. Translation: CASSYHRGGIKPNYGYTF.

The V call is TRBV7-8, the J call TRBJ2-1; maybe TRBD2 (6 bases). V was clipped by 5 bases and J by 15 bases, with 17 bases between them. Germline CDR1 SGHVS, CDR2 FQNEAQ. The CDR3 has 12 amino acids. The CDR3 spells CASSPPLEGVFF. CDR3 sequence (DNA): TGTGCCAGCAGCCCCCCCTTGGAGGGCGTGTTCTTC. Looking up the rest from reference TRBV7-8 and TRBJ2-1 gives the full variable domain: GAGVSQSPRYKVAKRGQDVALRCDPISGHVSLFWYQQALGQGPEFLTYFQNEAQLDKSGLPSDRFFAERPEGSVSTLKIQRTQQEDSAVYLCASSPPLEGVFFGPGTRLTVL.

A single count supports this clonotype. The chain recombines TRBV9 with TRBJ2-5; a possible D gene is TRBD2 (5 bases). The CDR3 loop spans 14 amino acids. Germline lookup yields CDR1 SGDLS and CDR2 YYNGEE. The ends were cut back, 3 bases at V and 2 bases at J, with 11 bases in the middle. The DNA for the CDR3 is TGTGCCAGCAGCGGCGGACTGATACAAGAGACCCAGTACTTC. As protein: CASSGGLIQETQYF.

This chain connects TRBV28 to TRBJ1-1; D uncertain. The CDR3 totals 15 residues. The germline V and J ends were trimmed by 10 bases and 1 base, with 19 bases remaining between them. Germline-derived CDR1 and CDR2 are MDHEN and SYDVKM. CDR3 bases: TGTGCCACAACTCTCCTCGAACTGGGGAACACTGAAGCTTTCTTT. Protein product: CATTLLELGNTEAFF.

This chain's CDR3 is CAITPRTGGNSPLHF. The CDR3 region has the DNA TGTGCCATCACTCCGAGGACAGGGGGTAATTCACCCCTCCACTTT. V gene TRBV10-3 combines with J gene TRBJ1-6, with 10 bases lining up with TRBD1. This CDR3 is 15 amino acids long. Germline lookup yields CDR1 ENHRY and CDR2 SYGVKD. V gave up 7 bases and J gave up 6 bases; unmatched junction bases: 6.

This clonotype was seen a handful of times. The CDR3 nucleotides are TGCAGTTGTTTTTGGGCAGATACGCAGTATTTT. Its protein is CSCFWADTQYF. This chain connects TRBV20-1 to TRBJ2-3; D is undetermined. Germline V lookup: CDR1 DFQATT, CDR2 SNEGSKA (reference sequence). Trimming left V 8 bases short and J 4 bases short, with 10 bases between. The CDR3 has 11 residues.

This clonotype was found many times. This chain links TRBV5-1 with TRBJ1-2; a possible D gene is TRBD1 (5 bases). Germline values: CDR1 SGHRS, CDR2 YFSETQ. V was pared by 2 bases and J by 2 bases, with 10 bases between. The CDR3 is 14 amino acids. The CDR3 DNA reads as TGCGCCAGCAGCTTTTGGGGGACCAACTATGGCTACACCTTC. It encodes CASSFWGTNYGYTF.

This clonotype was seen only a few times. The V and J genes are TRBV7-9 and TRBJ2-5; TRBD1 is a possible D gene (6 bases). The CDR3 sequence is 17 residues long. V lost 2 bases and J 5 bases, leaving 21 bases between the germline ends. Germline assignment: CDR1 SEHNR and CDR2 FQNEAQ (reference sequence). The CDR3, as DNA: TGTGCCAGCAGCTTATCTCTAGGGACACCTTTGGGGGAGACCCAGTACTTC. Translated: CASSLSLGTPLGETQYF.

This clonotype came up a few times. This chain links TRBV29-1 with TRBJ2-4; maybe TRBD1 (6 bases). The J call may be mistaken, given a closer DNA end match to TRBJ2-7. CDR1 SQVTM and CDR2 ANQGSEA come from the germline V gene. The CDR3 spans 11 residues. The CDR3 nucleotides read TGCAGCGTTGGACAGGTTTACGAGCAGTACTTC. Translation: CSVGQVYEQYF.

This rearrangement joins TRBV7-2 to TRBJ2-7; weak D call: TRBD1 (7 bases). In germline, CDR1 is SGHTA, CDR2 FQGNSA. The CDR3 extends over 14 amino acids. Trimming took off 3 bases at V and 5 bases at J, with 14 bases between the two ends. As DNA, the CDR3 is TGTGCCAGCAGCTTTCATGGCAGGGGGGACGAGCAGTACTTC. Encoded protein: CASSFHGRGDEQYF.

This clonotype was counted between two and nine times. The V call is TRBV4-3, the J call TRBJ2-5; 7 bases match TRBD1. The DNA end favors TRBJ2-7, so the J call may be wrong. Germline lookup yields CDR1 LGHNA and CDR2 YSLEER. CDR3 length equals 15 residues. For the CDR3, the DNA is TGCGCCAGCAGCCACAGGACAGGCCTCATGAGCGAGCAGTACTTC. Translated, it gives CASSHRTGLMSEQYF.

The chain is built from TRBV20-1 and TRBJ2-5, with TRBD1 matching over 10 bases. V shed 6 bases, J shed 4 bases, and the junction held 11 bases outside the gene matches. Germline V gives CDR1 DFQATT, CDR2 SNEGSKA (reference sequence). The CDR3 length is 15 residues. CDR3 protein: CSASGDRGNSETQYF. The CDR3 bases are TGCAGTGCCAGCGGGGACAGGGGTAATTCAGAGACCCAGTACTTC.

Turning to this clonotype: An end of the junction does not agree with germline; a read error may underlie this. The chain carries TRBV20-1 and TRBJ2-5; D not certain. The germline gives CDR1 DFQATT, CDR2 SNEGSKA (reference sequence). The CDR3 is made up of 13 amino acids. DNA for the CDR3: TGTAGTGCTAGTGCGTCTTTGCAAGAGACCCAGTACTTC. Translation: CSASASLQETQYF.

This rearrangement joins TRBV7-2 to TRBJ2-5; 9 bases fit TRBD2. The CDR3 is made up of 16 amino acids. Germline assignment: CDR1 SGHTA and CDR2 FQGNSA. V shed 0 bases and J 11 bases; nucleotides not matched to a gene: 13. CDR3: CASSLAWASGESEQYF. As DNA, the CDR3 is TGTGCCAGCAGCTTAGCTTGGGCTAGCGGGGAGTCGGAGCAGTACTTC.

The CDR3 reads CASSDVTSSGYTF. CDR3 coding DNA: TGTGCCAGCAGTGATGTAACGAGTAGTGGCTACACCTTC. The V and J genes are TRBV6-1 and TRBJ1-2; D remains ambiguous. Trimming cost V 3 bases and J 7 bases, with 12 bases left between them. The CDR3 extends over 13 amino acids. Germline V gene sequence: CDR1 MNHNS, CDR2 SASEGT.

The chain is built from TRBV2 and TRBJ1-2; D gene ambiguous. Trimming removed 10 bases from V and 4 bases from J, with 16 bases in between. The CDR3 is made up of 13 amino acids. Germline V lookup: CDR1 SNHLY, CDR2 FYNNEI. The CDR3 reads CAIPPGQTYGYTF. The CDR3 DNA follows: TGTGCCATCCCCCCCGGGCAGACCTATGGCTACACCTTC.

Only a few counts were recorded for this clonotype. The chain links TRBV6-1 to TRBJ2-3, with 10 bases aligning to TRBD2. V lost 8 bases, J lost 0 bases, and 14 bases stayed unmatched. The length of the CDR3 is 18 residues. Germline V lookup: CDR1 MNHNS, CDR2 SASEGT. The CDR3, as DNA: TGTGCCAGCTCCTATCGAAAAGCGGGGGGGTTTAGCACAGATACGCAGTATTTT. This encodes CASSYRKAGGFSTDTQYF.

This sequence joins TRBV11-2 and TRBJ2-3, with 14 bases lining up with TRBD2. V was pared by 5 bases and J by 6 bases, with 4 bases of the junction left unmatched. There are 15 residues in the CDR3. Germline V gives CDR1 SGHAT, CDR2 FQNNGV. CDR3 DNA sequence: TGTGCCAGCAGCCGGACTAGCGGGGGGCGGGATACGCAGTATTTT. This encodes CASSRTSGGRDTQYF.

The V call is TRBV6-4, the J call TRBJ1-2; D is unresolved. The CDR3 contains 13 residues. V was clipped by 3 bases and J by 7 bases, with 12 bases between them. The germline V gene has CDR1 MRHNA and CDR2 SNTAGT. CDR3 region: CASSERVWVGYTF. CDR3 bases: TGTGCCAGCAGTGAAAGGGTCTGGGTTGGCTACACCTTC.

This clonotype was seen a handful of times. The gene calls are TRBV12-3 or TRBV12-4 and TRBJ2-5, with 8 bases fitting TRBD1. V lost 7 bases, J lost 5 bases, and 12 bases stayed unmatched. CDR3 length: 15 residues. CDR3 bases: TGTGCCAGCAACCCAGGGGGCCCTCTGGGGGAGACCCAGTACTTC. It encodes CASNPGGPLGETQYF.